These 9 T cell receptor beta chains were all obtained from the same sample, sequenced in a study of T-cell reconstitution after alpha-beta-depleted transplantation in children. Unique molecular identifiers were incorporated into the prepared TCRbeta library. MiXCR, run by TCRdb on the PCR reads, gives a single entry per CDR3 protein. The data contain approximately 500,000 distinct CDR3 sequences, 10% to 13% of them singletons. The sequencing used PBMCs, collected before TCRalphabeta/CD19-depleted stem cell transplant. These receptors all come from a child aged 2 to 10 with inherited bone marrow failure, due to receive a stem cell transplant.

The table lists this clonotype with many counts. V and J are TRBV12-3 or TRBV12-4 and TRBJ2-7; no reliable D call. The CDR3 consists of 12 residues. Trimming cost V 3 bases and J 6 bases, with 9 bases left between them. For the CDR3, the DNA is TGTGCCAGCAGTTTTCTCGGGTTCGAGCAGTACTTC. Amino acid sequence: CASSFLGFEQYF.

This clonotype occurred many times. This rearrangement joins TRBV5-1 to TRBJ2-7; 10 bases agree with TRBD2. Germline lookup yields CDR1 SGHRS and CDR2 YFSETQ. This CDR3 is 17 amino acids long. Trimming at V came to 0 bases and at J to 1 base, leaving 7 bases not matched to a gene. CDR3 DNA: TGCGCCAGCAGCTTGGGGCTAGCGGGAGTCTCTTCCTACGAGCAGTACTTC. Residues: CASSLGLAGVSSYEQYF.

This clonotype was detected only a few times. The V gene is TRBV6-2 or TRBV6-3, the J gene TRBJ2-1; the match to TRBD2 covers 10 bases. The junction had 9 bases not matched to a gene; V was cut back by 2 bases and J by 2 bases. Germline V gene sequence: CDR1 MNHEY, CDR2 SVGEGT. The length of the CDR3 is 18 residues. The CDR3 loop is CASSYLSLTSGTYNEQFF. The CDR3 nucleotides are TGTGCCAGCAGTTACCTCTCTCTTACTAGCGGGACCTACAATGAGCAGTTCTTC.

This clonotype was picked up a small number of times. The chain recombines TRBV25-1 with TRBJ2-1, with TRBD2 identical over 9 bases. CDR3 length equals 14 residues. With 7 bases clipped from V and 8 bases from J, the junction kept 9 bases outside the gene matches. From germline, CDR1 is MGHDK and CDR2 SYGVNS. DNA of the CDR3: TGTGCCAGCATGGGGCGGGAGGGCCGGGATGAGCAGTTCTTC. Translation: CASMGREGRDEQFF. Full variable domain (remainder filled in from reference TRBV25-1 and TRBJ2-1): EADIYQTPRYLVIGTGKKITLECSQTMGHDKMYWYQQDPGMELHLIHYSYGVNSTEKGDLSSESTVSRIRTEHFPLTLESARPSHTSQYLCASMGREGRDEQFFGPGTRLTVL.

This clonotype occurred many times. V and J are TRBV5-1 and TRBJ2-5; 9 bases line up with TRBD2. The CDR3 is made up of 15 amino acids. Germline-derived CDR1 and CDR2 are SGHRS and YFSETQ. J lost 2 bases, V lost 4 bases, and 6 bases had no gene match. CDR3 in DNA: TGCGCCAGCAGCCCGGGACTAGCTGAGCAAGAGACCCAGTACTTC. Protein product: CASSPGLAEQETQYF.

In this sample, this clonotype turned up many times. V and J are TRBV10-3 and TRBJ2-1; D unresolved. The V gene's germline CDR1 is ENHRY and CDR2 SYGVKD. Trimming removed 8 bases at V and 3 bases at J, with 11 bases between. The CDR3 is 13 residues long. DNA for the CDR3: TGTGCCATCGGTTCGTTTGGCTACAATGAGCAGTTCTTC. Protein sequence: CAIGSFGYNEQFF.

The V and J genes are TRBV7-2 and TRBJ2-7; D remains ambiguous. The germline V gene has CDR1 SGHTA and CDR2 FQGNSA. The germline V and J ends were trimmed by 6 bases and 3 bases, with 15 bases remaining between them. CDR3 length: 14 amino acids. In nucleotides, the CDR3 is TGTGCCAGCAGACGCGCCGGGTCTATCTACGAGCAGTACTTC. Protein product: CASRRAGSIYEQYF.

This clonotype has just a few counts. The genes are TRBV12-3 or TRBV12-4 and TRBJ1-6; D gene uncertain. The CDR3 consists of 15 residues. Between the trimmed V and J ends, which lost 3 bases and 7 bases, there was a span of 13 bases. The CDR3 spells CASSLAPGLNSPLHF. Here the CDR3 DNA reads TGTGCCAGCAGTTTGGCTCCCGGGTTGAATTCACCCCTCCACTTT.

The V call is TRBV18, the J call TRBJ1-4; D gene unclear. The germline V and J ends were trimmed by 3 bases and 0 bases, with 5 bases remaining between them. The germline V gene has CDR1 KGHSH and CDR2 LQKENI. This CDR3 comprises 14 residues. This chain's CDR3 is CASSPGTTNEKLFF. The CDR3 DNA sequence: TGTGCCAGCTCACCCGGGACAACTAATGAAAAACTGTTTTTT.